This T cell receptor beta chain was identified during a study of T cells expressing NK-cell markers. Study information: HCMV serostatus: seven of eight sequenced donors positive, one negative.

The length of the CDR3 is 14 residues. Germline CDR1 and CDR2: LNHDA and SQIVND (reference sequence). Study outcomes and limitations: These clonotypes also led the CD3+CD56-NKG2C+ fraction in several donors. Nothing established the HCMV specificity of expanded NKG2C+ T cell clones.

What made the TCR beta cDNA was 5'RACE template switching with UMIs. TCRdb reprocessed the 5' RACE reads and stores each CDR3 protein as one record, lacking DNA. The sample totals roughly 430,000 distinct CDR3 sequences; its top ten clones hold 7.3%. A note on this clonotype: As yet, its antigen is unknown.

V gene TRBV19 combines with J gene TRBJ2-5; the TCRdb D gene call, TRBD1, has no DNA to confirm it. Sequencing used blood T cells: a sorted CD56 or NKG2C T cell subset, CD4+ or CD8+ T cells, or bulk PBMC T cells (not recorded which). This TCR derives from a woman between 18 and 70 years old in good health. The CDR3 protein is CASGGTGTQETQYF.